The entry below gives a single TCR beta chain sequence along with its context. Its antigen is still unknown. These data come from a study of cytomegalovirus exposure and HLA in healthy donors. Primers included in the PCR were 60 Vbeta and 13 Jbeta primers. TCRdb's table, derived via immunoSEQ multiplex PCR, lists solely in-frame clones and lacks some. The sample contains about 150,000 clones, around 75% of which appear only once. The CDR3 loop spans 16 amino acids. J gave up 6 bases and V 4 bases, and 10 bases lay outside the gene matches. Germline loops: CDR1 MRHNA, CDR2 SNTAGT. Whole-study findings and limits: Trimming of TCR beta V- and J-genes showed a link, identified in a later analysis, to a missense DCLRE1C variant.

This TCR derives from a young man in good health and CMV-seronegative. This rearrangement joins TRBV6-4 to TRBJ2-1, with 9 bases matching TRBD1. The sequencing input was PBMCs. The DNA for the CDR3 is TGTGCCAGCAGTGGTTCATACAGGGGGCGCGCCAATGAGCAGTTCTTC. Its translation is CASSGSYRGRANEQFF.